A selection of T cell receptor beta chains follows, all from one sample in a study of chemoradiotherapy in HPV16-positive cancers. Generated by immunoSEQ multiplex PCR, the TCRdb table keeps only in-frame clones and is missing some. The table records some 32,000 clones, 88% of them present only once. This material consisted of blood, taken from a patient who underwent chemoradiotherapy. The origin of the receptors is a human donor with HPV-associated anogenital cancer. The conserved cysteine and the conserved F or W are not part of the CDR3 here.

j_gene	v_gene	CDR3aa
TRBJ1-3	TRBV7-3	ASSGDPKGNTIY
TRBJ1-1	TRBV5-1	ASSESLPNTEAF
TRBJ1-4	TRBV5-1	ASSTQGAREKLF
TRBJ1-6	TRBV28	ASSLTPAGGSPLH
TRBJ1-5	TRBV7-2	ASSPRVGSNQPQH
TRBJ2-1	TRBV19	ASSGTSGSGREQF
TRBJ1-5	TRBV19	ASSSNGNQPQH
TRBJ1-2	TRBV10-3	AISGGQGANYGYT
TRBJ2-7	TRBV5-1	ASSLAPGSDYEQY
TRBJ2-6	TRBV5-6	ASSFVGSGANVLT
TRBJ1-5	TRBV6-1	ASRSGGNQPQH
TRBJ2-6	TRBV19	ASIDLGEANVLT
TRBJ2-3	TRBV6-1	ASRVSTDTQY
TRBJ2-3	TRBV28	ASSLGPGGDWTQY
TRBJ1-1	TRBV27	ASSETPTGNTEAF
TRBJ2-7	TRBV6-6	ASSPDPTGTYEQY
TRBJ2-7	TRBV11-2	ASSLDLEQY
TRBJ2-1	TRBV7-9	ASSLGGQGSYNEQF
TRBJ1-5	TRBV15	ATSRVGQGNQPQH
TRBJ1-2	TRBV18	ASSPPWGGSNYGYT
TRBJ1-2	TRBV19	ASRKSLASYGYT
TRBJ2-5	TRBV27	ASSWGLAGQETQY
TRBJ2-7	TRBV12-5	ASGLGPTGTDYEQY
TRBJ2-7	TRBV11-2	ASSFRGRDRDEQY
TRBJ2-7	TRBV5-1	ASSLVDLRYEQY
TRBJ1-1	TRBV19	ASVPDGTMNTEAF
TRBJ2-7	TRBV15	ATSRDLNQVYEQY
TRBJ2-7	TRBV12-5	ASSLVRRDCTYEQY
TRBJ1-1	TRBV5-1	ASSPTGVYTEAF
TRBJ2-7	TRBV11-2	ASSLGTEQGPTHEQY
TRBJ2-1	TRBV5-1	ASSLSGSSYNEQF
TRBJ2-3	TRBV6-1	ASSEDSTDTQY
TRBJ1-6	TRBV9	ARERQPSFALH
TRBJ2-2	TRBV4-1	ASNHASGGAPTGELF
TRBJ2-5	TRBV5-4	ASSLQGSFQETQY
TRBJ1-3	TRBV30	AWSVPRITGNTIY
TRBJ1-3	TRBV28	ASSPQSRFGNTIY
TRBJ1-6	TRBV9	ASSGGGQVRSPLH
TRBJ1-4	TRBV18	ASSPSSTNEKLF
TRBJ1-1	TRBV11-2	ASSSDRGRNRNTEAF